This note documents a single T cell receptor (beta chain) sequence. This sample is drawn from a study of CDR3 diversity in severe acne. The CDR3 runs to 18 residues. CDR1 and CDR2 (germline): SGHTA, FQGTGA. V lost 2 bases and J 6 bases, leaving 23 bases between the germline ends. TCRdb re-called the PCR reads with MiXCR, one entry per CDR3 protein. The top ten hold 11% of the sample, which has some 90,000 distinct CDR3 sequences, about 53% seen once. This chain links TRBV7-3 with TRBJ2-1, with D perhaps TRBD2 (6 bases). This receptor was taken from a male donor with severe acne vulgaris. Sequences were obtained from blood. The CDR3: CASSLVRDFQEYLNEQFF. CDR3 DNA: TGTGCCAGCAGCTTAGTCCGGGACTTCCAAGAATACCTCAATGAGCAGTTCTTC.